This TCR beta chain was obtained from a study of PD-1 blockade in classical Hodgkin lymphoma. Notes on the study in general: Patients with an early start, nivolumab under 1 year after ASCT, were excluded.

V shed 3 bases, J shed 5 bases, and the junction held 0 bases outside the gene matches. CDR1 is SGHVS and CDR2 is FNYEAQ in the germline V gene. The length of the CDR3 is 14 residues. As concerns this clone: What it recognizes is unknown.

All patients experienced relapse after autologous stem cell transplantation, and brentuximab vedotin exposure was variable. The protocol was immunoSEQ multiplex PCR, while the TCRdb copy is restricted to in-frame clones and leaves out a portion. This table has approximately 12,000 clones, around 80% appearing once. This clonotype was sampled from a human donor with classical Hodgkin lymphoma. The input for sequencing was peripheral blood mononuclear cells (PBMCs), taken at baseline. The chain combines TRBV7-6 with TRBJ2-2; 10 nucleotides agree with TRBD2. CDR3 sequence: CASSFSGGTGELFF. In nucleotides, the CDR3 is TGTGCCAGCAGCTTTAGCGGGGGGACCGGGGAGCTGTTTTTT.